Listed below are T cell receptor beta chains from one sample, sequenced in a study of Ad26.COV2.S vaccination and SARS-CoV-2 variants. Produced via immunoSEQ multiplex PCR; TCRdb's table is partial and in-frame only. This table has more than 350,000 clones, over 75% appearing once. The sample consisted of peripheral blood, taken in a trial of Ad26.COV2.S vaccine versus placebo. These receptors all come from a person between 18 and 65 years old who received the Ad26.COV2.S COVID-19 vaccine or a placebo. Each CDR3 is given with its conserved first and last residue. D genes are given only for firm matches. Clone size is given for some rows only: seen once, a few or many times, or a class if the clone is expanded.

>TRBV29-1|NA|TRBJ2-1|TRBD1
TGCAGCGTGGGACAGTACAATGAGCAGTTCTTC
CSVGQYNEQFF
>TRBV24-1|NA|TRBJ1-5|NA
TGTGCCACCAGCCAGGGTAGGGGTGGCAATCAGCCCCAGCATTTT
CATSQGRGGNQPQHF
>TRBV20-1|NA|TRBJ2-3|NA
TGCAGTGCTAGTCGGCGGGCTTCTAGCACAGATACGCAGTATTTT
CSASRRASSTDTQYF
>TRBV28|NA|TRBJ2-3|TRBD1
TGTGCCAGCAGTTTGATGGGACAGGGCCCAGATACGCAGTATTTT
CASSLMGQGPDTQYF
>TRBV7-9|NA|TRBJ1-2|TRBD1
TGTGCCAGCAGCTCTTTGGGACAGGGTACACATGGCTACACCTTC
CASSSLGQGTHGYTF
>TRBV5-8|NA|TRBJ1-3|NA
TGTGCCAGCAGCCTCGACAGGAGCTCTGGAAACACCATATATTTT
CASSLDRSSGNTIYF
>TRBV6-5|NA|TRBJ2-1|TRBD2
TGTGCCAGCAGTTCGCTAGCGGGAGGGCACAATGAGCAGTTCTTC
CASSSLAGGHNEQFF
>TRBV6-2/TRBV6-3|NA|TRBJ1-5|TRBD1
TGTGCCAGCAGTTGTGACAGGGAATCACCTTATAGCAATCAGCCCCAGCATTTT
CASSCDRESPYSNQPQHF
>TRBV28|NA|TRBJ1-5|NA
TGTGCCAGCAGTATATGGGCTCAGCCCCAGCATTTT
CASSIWAQPQHF
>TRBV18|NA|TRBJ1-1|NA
TGTGCCAGCTCACCCCAGGACAGTTACACTGAAGCTTTCTTT
CASSPQDSYTEAFF
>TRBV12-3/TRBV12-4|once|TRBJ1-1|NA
TGTGCCAGTTCTCGGGGGGAGAACACTGAAGCTTTCTTT
CASSRGENTEAFF
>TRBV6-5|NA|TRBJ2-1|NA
TGTGCCAGCAGCATTGGAGGGGGGATTGGGAATGAGCAGTTCTTC
CASSIGGGIGNEQFF
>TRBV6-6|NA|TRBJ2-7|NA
TGTGCCAGCAGCCAAGGACAGATCGGCCCCTACGAGCAGTACTTC
CASSQGQIGPYEQYF
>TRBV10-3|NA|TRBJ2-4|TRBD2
TGTGCCATCAGTGAGTCGGCTAGCGGGAATATCAAAAACATTCAGTACTTC
CAISESASGNIKNIQYF
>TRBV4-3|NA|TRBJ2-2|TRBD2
TGCGCCAGCAGCCTGACTAGCGCGTCTGGGGAGCTGTTTTTT
CASSLTSASGELFF
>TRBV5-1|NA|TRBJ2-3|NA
TGCGCCAGCAGCTTGGGGGACCCTAGCACAGATACGCAGTATTTT
CASSLGDPSTDTQYF
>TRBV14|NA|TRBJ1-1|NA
TGTGCCAGCAGCCCCATGAACACTGAAGCTTTCTTT
CASSPMNTEAFF
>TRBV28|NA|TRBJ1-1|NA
TGTGCCAGCACCACGCCCGGTACTGAAGCTTTCTTT
CASTTPGTEAFF
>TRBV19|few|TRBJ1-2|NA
TGTGCCAGTAGTATAGAGGGCCTCGCGGTCTATGGCTACACCTTC
CASSIEGLAVYGYTF
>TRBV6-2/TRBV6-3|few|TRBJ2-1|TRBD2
TGTGCCAGCAGTTTTCGGGGACTAGCGGCTGAGCAGTTCTTC
CASSFRGLAAEQFF
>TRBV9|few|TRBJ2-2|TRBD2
TGTGCCAGCAGCTATGGGCTAGCGGCCGGGGAGCTGTTTTTT
CASSYGLAAGELFF
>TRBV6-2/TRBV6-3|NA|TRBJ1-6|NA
TGTGCCAGCAGCCGCTCTACCCCGGGACGGCGAGGCCCTAATTCACCCCTCCACTTT
CASSRSTPGRRGPNSPLHF
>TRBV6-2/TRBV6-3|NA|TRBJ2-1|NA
TGTGCCAGCAGTTACGGGACGGGAGTATGGAATGAGCAGTTCTTC
CASSYGTGVWNEQFF
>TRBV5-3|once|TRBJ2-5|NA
TGTGCCAGAAGCTTGGACACCTTGGTCAAGGAGACCCAGTACTTC
CARSLDTLVKETQYF
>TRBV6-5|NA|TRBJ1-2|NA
TGTGCCAGCAGGACCCGGTCCTATGGCTACACCTTC
CASRTRSYGYTF
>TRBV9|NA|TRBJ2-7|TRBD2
TGTGCCAGCAGCCCTCTAGCGGGTACCTACGAGCAGTACTTC
CASSPLAGTYEQYF
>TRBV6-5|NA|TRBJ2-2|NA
TGTGCCAGCAGTTACTTCGCGAACACCGGGGAGCTGTTTTTT
CASSYFANTGELFF
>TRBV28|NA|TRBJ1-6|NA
TGTGCCAGCAGTTTATTTCGGAGCTCCTATAATTCACCCCTCCACTTT
CASSLFRSSYNSPLHF
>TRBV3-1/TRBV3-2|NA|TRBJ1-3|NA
TGTGCCAGCAGCCTAGGAGAGGCTGGAAACACCATATATTTT
CASSLGEAGNTIYF
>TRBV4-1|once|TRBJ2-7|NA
TGCGCCAGCAGCCGACCAAGAGGCGAGCAGTACTTC
CASSRPRGEQYF
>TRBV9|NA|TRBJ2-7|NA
TGTGCCAGCAGCGTTGGTTGGGGGAAGGGGTTCTACGAGCAGTACTTC
CASSVGWGKGFYEQYF
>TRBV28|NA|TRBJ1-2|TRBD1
TGTGCCACCTCGACAGGGAACTATGGCTACACCTTC
CATSTGNYGYTF